The present entry profiles one T cell receptor (beta chain) with its context. An immunoSEQ assay, version v3.0, was performed at survey level. TCRdb keeps only in-frame clones here, not all; method: immunoSEQ multiplex PCR. The sample includes 20,000 to 30,000 clones, about 79% of them seen just once. V lost 2 bases to trimming and J lost 7 bases, with 15 bases between them. The CDR3 length is 14 residues. From germline, CDR1 is MGHDK and CDR2 SYGVNS. This record comes from a study of long-term antiretroviral therapy in people with HIV. The overall study: The earliest specimens came about a decade ahead of the 2015 immediate-ART recommendation.

Sample: unsorted PBMCs, taken 0.7 years before starting antiretroviral therapy. The chain recombines TRBV25-1 with TRBJ2-7, with D possibly TRBD2 on 5 matching bases. This receptor was identified in a man aged 25 to 45 with HIV. The CDR3 protein is CASSENDGSGEQYF. CDR3 nucleotides: TGTGCCAGCAGTGAAAACGACGGGTCGGGAGAGCAGTACTTC.